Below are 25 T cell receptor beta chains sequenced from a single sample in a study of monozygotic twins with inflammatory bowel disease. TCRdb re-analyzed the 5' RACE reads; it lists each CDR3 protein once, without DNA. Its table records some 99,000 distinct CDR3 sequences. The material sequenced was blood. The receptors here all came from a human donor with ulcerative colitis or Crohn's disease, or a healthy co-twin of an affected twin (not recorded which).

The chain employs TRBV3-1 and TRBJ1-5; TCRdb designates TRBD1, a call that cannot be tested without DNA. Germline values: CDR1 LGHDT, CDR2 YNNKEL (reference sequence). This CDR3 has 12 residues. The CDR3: CASSQDGGRIHF. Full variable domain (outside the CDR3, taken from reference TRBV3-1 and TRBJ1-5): DTAVSQTPKYLVTQMGNDKSIKCEQNLGHDTMYWYKQDSKKFLKIMFSYNNKELIINETVPNRFSPKSPDKAHLNLHINSLELGDSAVYFCASSQDGGRIHFGDGTRLSIL.

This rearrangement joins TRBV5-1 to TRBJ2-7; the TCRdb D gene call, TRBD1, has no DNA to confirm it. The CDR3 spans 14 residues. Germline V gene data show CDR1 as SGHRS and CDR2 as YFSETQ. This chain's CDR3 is CASSPVAGAVEQYF.

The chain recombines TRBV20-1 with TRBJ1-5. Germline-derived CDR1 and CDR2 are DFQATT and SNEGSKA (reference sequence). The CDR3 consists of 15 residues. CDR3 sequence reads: CSAKRGPYSNQPQHF.

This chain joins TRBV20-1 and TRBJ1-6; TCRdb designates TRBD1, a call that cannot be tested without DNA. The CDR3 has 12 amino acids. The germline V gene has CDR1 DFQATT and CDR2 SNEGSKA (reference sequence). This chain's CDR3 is CSAGQGNSPLHF.

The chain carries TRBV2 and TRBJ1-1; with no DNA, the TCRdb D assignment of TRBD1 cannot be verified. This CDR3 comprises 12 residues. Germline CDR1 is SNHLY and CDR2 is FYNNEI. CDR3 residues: CASNRANTEAFF.

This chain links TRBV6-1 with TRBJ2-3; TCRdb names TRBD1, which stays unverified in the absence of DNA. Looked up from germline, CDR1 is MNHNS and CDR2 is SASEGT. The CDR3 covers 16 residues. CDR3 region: CASSPDESGFGGTQYF.

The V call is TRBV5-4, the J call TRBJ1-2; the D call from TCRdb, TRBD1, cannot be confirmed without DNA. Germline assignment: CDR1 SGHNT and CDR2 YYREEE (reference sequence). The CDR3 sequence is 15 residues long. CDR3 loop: CASSSSGPQNYGYTF.

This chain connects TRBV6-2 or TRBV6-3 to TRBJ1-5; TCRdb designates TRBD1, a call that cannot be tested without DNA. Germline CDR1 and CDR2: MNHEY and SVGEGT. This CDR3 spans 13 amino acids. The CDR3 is CASKVAAGWPQHF.

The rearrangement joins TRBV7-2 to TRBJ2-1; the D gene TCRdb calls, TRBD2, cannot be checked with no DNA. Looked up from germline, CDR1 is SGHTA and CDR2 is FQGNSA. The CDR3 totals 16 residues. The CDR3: CASSEGLAPSYNEQFF.

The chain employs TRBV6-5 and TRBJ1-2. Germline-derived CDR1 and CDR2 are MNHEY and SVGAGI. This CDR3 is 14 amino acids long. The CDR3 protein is CASSSQTAIYGYTF.

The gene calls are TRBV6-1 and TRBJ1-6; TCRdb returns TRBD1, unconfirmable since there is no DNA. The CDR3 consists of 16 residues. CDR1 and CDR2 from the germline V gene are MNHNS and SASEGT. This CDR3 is CASSRGYSGAGAPLHF.

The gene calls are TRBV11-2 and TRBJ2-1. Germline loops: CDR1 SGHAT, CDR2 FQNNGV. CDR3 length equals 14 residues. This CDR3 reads CASSLATTYNEQFF.

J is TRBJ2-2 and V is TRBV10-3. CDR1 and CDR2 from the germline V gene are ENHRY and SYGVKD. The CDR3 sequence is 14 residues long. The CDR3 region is CAISYSQNTGELFF.

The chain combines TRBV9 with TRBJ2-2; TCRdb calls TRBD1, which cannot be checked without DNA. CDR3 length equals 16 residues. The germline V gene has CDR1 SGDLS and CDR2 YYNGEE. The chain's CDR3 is CASSFDRGLNTGELFF.

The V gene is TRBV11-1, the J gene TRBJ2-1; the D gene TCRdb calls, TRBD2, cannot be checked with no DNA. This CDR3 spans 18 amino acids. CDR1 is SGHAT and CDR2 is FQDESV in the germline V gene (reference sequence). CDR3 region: CASSLAGLAGRGHDEQFF. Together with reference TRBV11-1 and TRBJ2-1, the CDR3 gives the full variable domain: EAEVAQSPRYKITEKSQAVAFWCDPISGHATLYWYRQILGQGPELLVQFQDESVVDDSQLPKDRFSAERLKGVDSTLKIQPAELGDSAMYLCASSLAGLAGRGHDEQFFGPGTRLTVL.

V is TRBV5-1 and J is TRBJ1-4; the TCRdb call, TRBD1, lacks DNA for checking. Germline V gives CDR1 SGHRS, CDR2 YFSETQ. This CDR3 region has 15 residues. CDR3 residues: CASSLRTGSDEKLFF.

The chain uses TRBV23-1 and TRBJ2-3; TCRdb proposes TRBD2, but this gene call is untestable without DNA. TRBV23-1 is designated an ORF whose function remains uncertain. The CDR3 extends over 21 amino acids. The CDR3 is CASSHPWTSGSVPLGTDTQYF.

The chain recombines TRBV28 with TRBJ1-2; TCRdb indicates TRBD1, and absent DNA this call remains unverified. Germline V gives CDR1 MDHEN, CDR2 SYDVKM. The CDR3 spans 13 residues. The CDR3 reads CASSLTDSDGYTF.

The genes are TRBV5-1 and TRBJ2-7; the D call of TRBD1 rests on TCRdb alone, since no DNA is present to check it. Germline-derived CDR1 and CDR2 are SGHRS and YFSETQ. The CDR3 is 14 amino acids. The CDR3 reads CASSFAQGATEQYF.

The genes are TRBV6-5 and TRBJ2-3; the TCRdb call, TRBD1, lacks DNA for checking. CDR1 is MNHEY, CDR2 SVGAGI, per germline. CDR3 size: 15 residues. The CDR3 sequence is CASSYSEGAWDTQYF.

The CDR3 region is CASSLERGYSYNEQFF. V usage is TRBV5-1 and J usage is TRBJ2-1. This CDR3 is built from 16 residues. CDR1 and CDR2 from the germline V gene are SGHRS and YFSETQ.

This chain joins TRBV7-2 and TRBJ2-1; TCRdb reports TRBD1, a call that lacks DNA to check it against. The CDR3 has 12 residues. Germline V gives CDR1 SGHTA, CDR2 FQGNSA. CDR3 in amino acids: CASRGADNEQFF.

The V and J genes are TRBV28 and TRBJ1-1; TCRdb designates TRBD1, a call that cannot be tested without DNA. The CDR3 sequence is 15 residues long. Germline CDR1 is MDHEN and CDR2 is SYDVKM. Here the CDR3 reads CASLPHDSPNTEAFF. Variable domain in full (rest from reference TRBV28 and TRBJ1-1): DVKVTQSSRYLVKRTGEKVFLECVQDMDHENMFWYRQDPGLGLRLIYFSYDVKMKEKGDIPEGYSVSREKKERFSLILESASTNQTSMYLCASLPHDSPNTEAFFGQGTRLTVV.

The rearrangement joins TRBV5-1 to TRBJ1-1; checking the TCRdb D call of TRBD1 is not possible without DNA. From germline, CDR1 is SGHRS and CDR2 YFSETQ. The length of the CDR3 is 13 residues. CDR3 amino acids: CASSYRGNTEAFF.

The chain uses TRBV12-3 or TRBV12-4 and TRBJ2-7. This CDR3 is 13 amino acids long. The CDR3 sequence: CASSPSSIYEQYF.